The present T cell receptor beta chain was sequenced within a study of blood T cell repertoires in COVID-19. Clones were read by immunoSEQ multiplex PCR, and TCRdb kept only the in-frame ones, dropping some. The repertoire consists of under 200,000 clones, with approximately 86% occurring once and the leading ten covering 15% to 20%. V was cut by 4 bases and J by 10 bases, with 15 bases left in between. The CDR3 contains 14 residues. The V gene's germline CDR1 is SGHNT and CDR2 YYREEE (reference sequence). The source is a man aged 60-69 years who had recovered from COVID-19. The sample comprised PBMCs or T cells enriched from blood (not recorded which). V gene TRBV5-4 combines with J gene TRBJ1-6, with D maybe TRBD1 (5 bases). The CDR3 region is CASSNRAGWSPLHF. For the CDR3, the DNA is TGTGCCAGCAGCAACCGGGCAGGGTGGTCACCCCTCCACTTT.